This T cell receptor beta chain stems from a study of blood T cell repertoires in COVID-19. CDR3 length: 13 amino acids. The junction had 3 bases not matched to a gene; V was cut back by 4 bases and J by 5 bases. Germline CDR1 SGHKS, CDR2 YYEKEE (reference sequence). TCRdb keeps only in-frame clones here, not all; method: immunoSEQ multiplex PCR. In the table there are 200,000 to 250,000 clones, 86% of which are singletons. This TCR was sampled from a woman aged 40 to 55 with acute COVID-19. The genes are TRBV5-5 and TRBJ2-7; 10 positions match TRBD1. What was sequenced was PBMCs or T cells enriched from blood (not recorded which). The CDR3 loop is CASSTTGGDEQYF. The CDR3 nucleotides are TGTGCCAGCAGCACGACAGGGGGCGACGAGCAGTACTTC.